The clone carrying this T cell receptor beta chain was recorded at least ten times. Unique molecular identifiers tagged every individual TCR cDNA molecule. TCRdb analysed the 5' RACE reads with MiXCR anew, one entry per CDR3 protein. The sample includes about 48,000 distinct CDR3 sequences, roughly 5% of them seen just once. This record comes from a study of spatial heterogeneity in lung cancer. Across the study: The average count in raw reads for each unique TCR and UMI combination exceeded nine appearances.

CDR3 length: 13 amino acids. The V end lost 3 bases, the J end lost 1 base, and 6 bases lay between the germline ends. Germline V gene lookup returns CDR1 SGHNT and CDR2 YENEEA. As for time point: sample taken at primary tumor resection. The study sequenced unsorted whole RNA from tumor, nontumor lung or frozen PBMC. The sequences come from PBMCs, collected at surgery. This clonotype was obtained from a male donor with early-stage non-small cell lung cancer. J is TRBJ2-5 and V is TRBV11-3, with D possibly matching TRBD2 (6 bases). The CDR3 DNA follows: TGTGCCAGCAGCTTGGGAGGCCAAGAGACCCAGTACTTC. Protein sequence: CASSLGGQETQYF.